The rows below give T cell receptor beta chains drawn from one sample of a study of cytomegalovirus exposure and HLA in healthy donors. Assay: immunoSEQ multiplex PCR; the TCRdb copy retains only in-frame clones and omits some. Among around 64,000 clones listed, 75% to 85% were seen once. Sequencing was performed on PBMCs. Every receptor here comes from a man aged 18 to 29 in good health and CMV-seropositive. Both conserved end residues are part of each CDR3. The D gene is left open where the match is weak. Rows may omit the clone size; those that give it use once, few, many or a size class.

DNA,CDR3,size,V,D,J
TGTGCCAGCACTGGACAGGGAACTGAAGCTTTCTTT,CASTGQGTEAFF,NA,TRBV2,TRBD1,TRBJ1-1
TGTGCCACCAGCAGAGAGTCCAGGGGTTTTGGTGAAGCTTTCTTT,CATSRESRGFGEAFF,NA,TRBV15,NA,TRBJ1-1
TGTGCCAGCCCACCCACAGGACAGTACATACTCCCTGGAACTGAAGCTTTCTTT,CASPPTGQYILPGTEAFF,once,TRBV28,NA,TRBJ1-1
TGTGCCAGCAGCAAAGGTAGGAGTTTCTTC,CASSKGRSFF,NA,TRBV21-1,NA,TRBJ2-7
TGTGCCAGCAGCTCCGGGACAGGGGGCGAGCAGTACTTC,CASSSGTGGEQYF,NA,TRBV5-4,TRBD1,TRBJ2-7
TGTGCCTGGTTCCACGAAACCAGCTCCTACAATGAGCAGTTCTTC,CAWFHETSSYNEQFF,once,TRBV30,NA,TRBJ2-1
TGTGCCAGCAGCAGAGGACAGGGCGGCAATCAGCCCCAGCATTTT,CASSRGQGGNQPQHF,NA,TRBV6-1,TRBD1,TRBJ1-5
TGTGCCACCCGGAGCGGGAACACTGAAGCTTTCTTT,CATRSGNTEAFF,NA,TRBV27,NA,TRBJ1-1
TGTGCCTGGAGTATAGGAGGGACAGGGTTGGAAAAACTGTTTTTT,CAWSIGGTGLEKLFF,NA,TRBV30,TRBD1,TRBJ1-4
TGTGCCTGGAGTACGGGGTTAAACTCACCCCTCCACTTT,CAWSTGLNSPLHF,NA,TRBV30,NA,TRBJ1-6
TGTGCCTGGATCCTAGGGGGGGGTCCTAACTATGGCTACACCTTC,CAWILGGGPNYGYTF,NA,TRBV30,NA,TRBJ1-2
TGTGCCTGGAGTGTGACGGGGAATGAGCAGTTCTTC,CAWSVTGNEQFF,NA,TRBV30,NA,TRBJ2-1
TGTGCCAGCAGCTTACAGGGGGGTGGAAACACCATATATTTT,CASSLQGGGNTIYF,NA,TRBV7-8,TRBD1,TRBJ1-3
TGTGCCAGTAGGGCGGGGGGCAGCAATCAGCCCCAGCATTTT,CASRAGGSNQPQHF,NA,TRBV19,NA,TRBJ1-5
TGCGCCAGCAGCCAAGAGTATAGCAATCAGCCCCAGCATTTT,CASSQEYSNQPQHF,NA,TRBV4-1,NA,TRBJ1-5
TGTGCCAGCACCTTGACAGGGGGGTCGGACTATGGCTACACCTTC,CASTLTGGSDYGYTF,NA,TRBV2,TRBD1,TRBJ1-2
TGCAGCGTTGAAGACGGGACTAGCTACGAGCAGTACTTC,CSVEDGTSYEQYF,NA,TRBV29-1,TRBD2,TRBJ2-7
TGTGCCAGCAGCCGACAGGGGCCAAACACTGAAGCTTTCTTT,CASSRQGPNTEAFF,few,TRBV7-2,TRBD1,TRBJ1-1
TGTGCCAACAAGGACAGGGGATGGACTGAAGCTTTCTTT,CANKDRGWTEAFF,NA,TRBV2,TRBD1,TRBJ1-1
TGCAGCGTTGACATAAGCATGAACACTGAAGCTTTCTTT,CSVDISMNTEAFF,NA,TRBV29-1,NA,TRBJ1-1
TGTGCCAGCCGGACACAGGGGGCATTCACTGAAGCTTTCTTT,CASRTQGAFTEAFF,few,TRBV27,TRBD1,TRBJ1-1
TGTGCCACCAACAATCAGCCCCAGCATTTT,CATNNQPQHF,few,TRBV7-3,NA,TRBJ1-5
TGTGCTAGTGGTTTGTACCTGGCGGAGCCCCAGCATTTT,CASGLYLAEPQHF,NA,TRBV12-5,NA,TRBJ1-5
TGTGCCAGCAGCCCCGACCAGACAGGGGGCAATGAAAAACTGTTTTTT,CASSPDQTGGNEKLFF,NA,TRBV7-9,TRBD1,TRBJ1-4
TGTGCCAGCTCACCCGTGGCGGGGAACACTGAAGCTTTCTTT,CASSPVAGNTEAFF,once,TRBV18,NA,TRBJ1-1
TGTGCCAGCAGCTTCGGGTCGGGTCAGCCCCAGCATTTT,CASSFGSGQPQHF,NA,TRBV13,NA,TRBJ1-5
TGTGCCAGTAGGATTGGACAGGGAAACACTGAAGCTTTCTTT,CASRIGQGNTEAFF,NA,TRBV19,TRBD1,TRBJ1-1
TGTGCCAGTCTACAGCCACAGGGGTGGCAGCCCCAGCATTTT,CASLQPQGWQPQHF,NA,TRBV28,TRBD1,TRBJ1-5
TGCGCCAGCAGCCACGTGAACACTGAAGCTTTCTTT,CASSHVNTEAFF,few,TRBV4-1,NA,TRBJ1-1
TGTGCCAGCAGCTTGTACAGGGGCGGCACAGATACGCAGTATTTT,CASSLYRGGTDTQYF,medium-sized,TRBV5-4,TRBD1,TRBJ2-3
TGTGCCATCTCAATTGGGGGGACGGGGAAGGTGGAAGCTTTCTTT,CAISIGGTGKVEAFF,NA,TRBV10-3,NA,TRBJ1-1
TGCGCCAGCAGCGAGGACGGGGGACAGGGGGCCCCGGTGGAGACCCAGTACTTC,CASSEDGGQGAPVETQYF,NA,TRBV5-1,TRBD1,TRBJ2-5
TGCAGCGCCACTGGAGGAGGGAAGAGCACAGATACGCAGTATTTT,CSATGGGKSTDTQYF,NA,TRBV29-1,NA,TRBJ2-3
TGTGCCAGCGCCGGGACAATGCACCCCTATGGCTACACCTTC,CASAGTMHPYGYTF,NA,TRBV27,NA,TRBJ1-2
TGTGCCTGGAGACTAGCGGGCGAGCAGTACTTC,CAWRLAGEQYF,NA,TRBV30,TRBD2,TRBJ2-7
TGCGCCAGCAGCTTGGACAACTCTGGGGCCAACGTCCTGACTTTC,CASSLDNSGANVLTF,few,TRBV5-1,NA,TRBJ2-6
TGTGCCTGGAGTTCAACAGGGAACCAGCCCCAGCATTTT,CAWSSTGNQPQHF,NA,TRBV30,NA,TRBJ1-5